Here is one T cell receptor beta chain with its context. The data originate from a study of T cell repertoires in cytomegalovirus infection. TCRdb ran MiXCR on the reads and lists one entry per CDR3 protein. The table lists about 160,000 distinct CDR3 sequences, 17% of them singletons, with about 19% in the top ten. Unmatched junction bases numbered 7, after V lost 3 bases and J lost 7 bases. The CDR3 covers 14 residues. The V gene's germline CDR1 is SEHNR and CDR2 FQNEAQ (reference sequence). Input material: CD8+ T cells from PBMCs. The V call is TRBV7-9, the J call TRBJ1-1; 8 bases match TRBD1. The sequence was collected from a human donor in good health (CMV status not recorded). Some clones in this sample may be carry-over from other donors' samples. The CDR3 DNA follows: TGTGCCAGCAGCTTCAGGGACAGGTCGTTTGAAGCTTTCTTT. Its translation is CASSFRDRSFEAFF.